A selection of T cell receptor beta chains follows, all from one sample in a study of blood T cells in healthy people across ages. One entry per CDR3 protein results from TCRdb running MiXCR on the 5' RACE reads. The data hold 850,000 to 1,000,000 distinct CDR3 sequences, with around 46% observed a single time. The material sequenced was blood. Receptor source: a man aged 30 to 45 in good health. Each CDR3 is given with its conserved first and last residue. Fields, in order: V gene, clone size, J gene, D gene, CDR3 protein, CDR3 DNA. D genes are given only for firm matches. A clone size is listed for some rows: how often the clone was seen (once, few, many), or a class if it is expanded.

TRBV7-2	-	TRBJ2-4	-	CASSSDGLVYERYF	TGTGCCAGCAGCTCGGACGGACTCGTCTACGAGCGGTACTTC
TRBV20-1	-	TRBJ2-7	-	CSATSNRARGSYEQYF	TGCAGTGCTACCTCGAACAGGGCAAGAGGCTCCTACGAGCAGTACTTC
TRBV7-2	once	TRBJ2-7	TRBD2	CASSTTGTSGGFSYEQYF	TGTGCCAGCAGCACCACCGGGACTAGCGGGGGTTTTTCCTACGAGCAGTACTTC
TRBV5-1	few	TRBJ2-3	-	CASSFGGGSADTQYF	TGCGCCAGCAGCTTCGGAGGGGGGTCCGCAGATACGCAGTATTTT
TRBV27	-	TRBJ1-2	TRBD1	CASSPQGQSGYTF	TGTGCCAGCAGTCCCCAGGGACAGTCAGGCTACACCTTC
TRBV11-1	-	TRBJ2-5	-	CASSVERLQETQYF	TGTGCCAGCAGCGTAGAGCGGCTCCAAGAGACCCAGTACTTC
TRBV20-1	-	TRBJ2-3	-	CSARRGGPGTDTQYF	TGCAGTGCTAGAAGGGGGGGGCCGGGGACAGATACGCAGTATTTT
TRBV12-3/TRBV12-4	many	TRBJ1-2	-	CASSFSAEGPGYTF	TGTGCCAGCAGTTTTAGCGCAGAAGGTCCCGGCTACACCTTC
TRBV5-6	few	TRBJ2-3	-	CASSIWDRAYTDTQYF	TGTGCCAGCAGCATCTGGGACCGCGCATACACAGATACGCAGTATTTT
TRBV2	many	TRBJ1-5	-	CASSAEQGINQPQHF	TGTGCCAGCAGTGCCGAACAGGGAATCAATCAGCCCCAGCATTTT
TRBV15	-	TRBJ2-3	TRBD1	CATSRVDRGLDTQYF	TGTGCCACCAGCAGAGTGGACAGGGGCTTAGATACGCAGTATTTT
TRBV9	-	TRBJ2-5	TRBD2	CASSVDSGGAGETQYF	TGTGCCAGCAGCGTAGACAGCGGGGGGGCCGGGGAGACCCAGTACTTC
TRBV7-2	-	TRBJ1-6	TRBD1	CASSRSGTARISPLHF	TGTGCCAGCAGCCGCAGCGGGACAGCTAGAATCTCACCCCTCCACTTT
TRBV7-9	-	TRBJ2-3	TRBD1	CASSLVTGGATDTQYF	TGTGCCAGCAGCTTAGTCACAGGGGGCGCCACAGATACGCAGTATTTT
TRBV7-9	few	TRBJ2-1	TRBD2	CASSISSGVYNEQFF	TGTGCCAGCAGCATCTCTAGCGGGGTGTACAATGAGCAGTTCTTC
TRBV12-3/TRBV12-4	-	TRBJ2-7	TRBD1	CASSLIGGQGFYEQYF	TGTGCCAGCAGTTTAATTGGGGGACAGGGGTTCTACGAGCAGTACTTC
TRBV10-3	-	TRBJ2-7	-	CAISDVNRDYEQYF	TGTGCCATCAGTGATGTAAACAGGGATTACGAGCAGTACTTC
TRBV28	few	TRBJ1-6	-	CASSLGQTYSPLHF	TGTGCCAGCAGTTTAGGGCAGACCTATTCACCCCTCCACTTT
TRBV11-2	few	TRBJ2-3	-	CASSLEPADPTDTQYF	TGTGCCAGCAGCTTAGAACCGGCGGACCCCACAGATACGCAGTATTTT
TRBV28	few	TRBJ2-3	TRBD2	CASSSLAGGHVDTQYF	TGTGCCAGCAGTTCCTTAGCGGGGGGGCATGTAGATACGCAGTATTTT
TRBV6-2/TRBV6-3	-	TRBJ1-1	-	CASSSYLGNTEAFF	TGTGCCAGCAGTTCTTACCTGGGGAACACTGAAGCTTTCTTT
TRBV29-1	-	TRBJ2-1	-	CSVEVGSRFF	TGCAGCGTTGAAGTCGGGTCTCGGTTCTTC
TRBV27	-	TRBJ2-7	-	CASSFSMGGVTYEQYF	TGTGCCAGCAGTTTCTCGATGGGGGGTGTAACCTACGAGCAGTACTTC
TRBV28	-	TRBJ2-1	TRBD1	CASSSLPGQGSDEQFF	TGTGCCAGCAGTTCCCTGCCGGGACAGGGAAGCGATGAGCAGTTCTTC
TRBV20-1	-	TRBJ2-5	TRBD2	CSASGGAGNEQYF	TGCAGTGCTAGCGGGGGGGCCGGTAATGAGCAGTACTTC
TRBV29-1	few	TRBJ2-3	-	CSGRQASTDTQYF	TGCAGTGGCCGGCAGGCTAGCACAGATACGCAGTATTTT
TRBV11-2	-	TRBJ1-5	-	CASSLPRAGEQPQHF	TGTGCCAGCAGCCTTCCTAGGGCAGGGGAACAGCCCCAGCATTTT
TRBV9	-	TRBJ1-5	-	CASSAGGPPQHF	TGTGCCAGCAGCGCGGGGGGTCCGCCCCAGCATTTT
TRBV20-1	-	TRBJ2-7	-	CSARLNRAGYEQYF	TGCAGTGCTAGACTAAACAGGGCCGGCTACGAGCAGTACTTC
TRBV3-1	-	TRBJ2-4	TRBD2	CASSQVGGTKNIQYF	TGTGCCAGCAGCCAAGTCGGGGGGACCAAAAACATTCAGTACTTC
TRBV6-6	-	TRBJ1-1	TRBD1	CASVGARPGGNTEAFF	TGTGCCAGCGTTGGTGCCCGCCCAGGGGGGAACACTGAAGCTTTCTTT